This TCR beta chain was sequenced in a study of T cells in Graves' hyperthyroidism and ophthalmopathy. Study-wide results and limits: In blood, most of the thyroid clonotypes expanded above 0.001 were also present. Using 13 V-J features, a model discriminated ophthalmopathy from stable hyperthyroidism. Model output signaled ophthalmopathy a median about 6.3 months ahead of onset.

This clonotype appeared many times. Its antigen is unidentified. The CDR3 covers 16 residues. V dropped 7 bases and J dropped 1 base, with 17 bases sitting between them. CDR1 is MDHEN and CDR2 is SYDVKM in the germline V gene. What was amplified from RNA transcripts were TCR beta CDR3 regions. The TCR CDR3 first-round RT-PCR relied on the HTBI primer set. TCRdb processed the multiplex PCR reads anew with MiXCR; each CDR3 protein has one entry. The table includes over 400,000 distinct CDR3 sequences, approximately 23% detected once. Sequenced material: blood. V is TRBV28 and J is TRBJ1-3; a weak D match, TRBD1 (5 bases). The source of this sequence is a woman in her seventies with Graves' ophthalmopathy. The CDR3 here is CASIKPLGGSGNTIYF. The CDR3 nucleotides read TGTGCCAGCATTAAACCCCTTGGGGGGTCTGGAAACACCATATATTTT. The whole variable domain, filled in from reference TRBV28 and TRBJ1-3, reads DVKVTQSSRYLVKRTGEKVFLECVQDMDHENMFWYRQDPGLGLRLIYFSYDVKMKEKGDIPEGYSVSREKKERFSLILESASTNQTSMYLCASIKPLGGSGNTIYFGEGSWLTVV.